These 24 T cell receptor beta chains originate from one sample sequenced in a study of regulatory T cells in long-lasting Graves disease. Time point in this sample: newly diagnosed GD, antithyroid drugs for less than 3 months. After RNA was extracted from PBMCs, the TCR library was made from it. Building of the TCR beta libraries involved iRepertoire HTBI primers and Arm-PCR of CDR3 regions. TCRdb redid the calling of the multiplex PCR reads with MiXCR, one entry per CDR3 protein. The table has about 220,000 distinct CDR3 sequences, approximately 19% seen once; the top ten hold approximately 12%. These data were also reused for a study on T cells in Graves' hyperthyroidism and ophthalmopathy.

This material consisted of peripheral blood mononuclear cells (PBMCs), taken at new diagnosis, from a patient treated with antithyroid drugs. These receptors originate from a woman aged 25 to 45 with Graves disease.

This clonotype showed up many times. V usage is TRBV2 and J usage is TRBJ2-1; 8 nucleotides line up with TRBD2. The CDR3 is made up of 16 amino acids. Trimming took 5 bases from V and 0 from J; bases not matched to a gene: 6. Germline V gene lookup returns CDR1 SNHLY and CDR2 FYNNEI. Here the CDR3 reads CASSRPGTSSYNEQFF. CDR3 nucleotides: TGTGCCAGCAGTCGCCCCGGGACTAGCTCCTACAATGAGCAGTTCTTC.

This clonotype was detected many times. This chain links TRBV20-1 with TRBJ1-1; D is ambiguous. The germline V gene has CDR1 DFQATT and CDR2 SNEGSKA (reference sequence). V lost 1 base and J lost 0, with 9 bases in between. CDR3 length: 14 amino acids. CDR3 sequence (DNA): TGCAGTGCTAGAGTCAGTTTCATGAACACTGAAGCTTTCTTT. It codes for CSARVSFMNTEAFF.

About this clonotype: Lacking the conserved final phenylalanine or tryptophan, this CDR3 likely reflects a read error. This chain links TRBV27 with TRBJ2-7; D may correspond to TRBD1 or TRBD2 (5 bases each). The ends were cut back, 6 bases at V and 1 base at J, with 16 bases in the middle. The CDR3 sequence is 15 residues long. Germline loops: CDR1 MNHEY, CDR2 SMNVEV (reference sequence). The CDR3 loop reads CASRASGTSSYEQYS. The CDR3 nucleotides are TGTGCCAGCAGGGCCTCAGGGACCAGTTCCTACGAGCAGTACTCC.

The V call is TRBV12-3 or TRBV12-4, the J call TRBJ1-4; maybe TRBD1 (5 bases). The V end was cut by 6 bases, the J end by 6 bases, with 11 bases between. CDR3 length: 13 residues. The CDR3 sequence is CASRAGADEKLFF. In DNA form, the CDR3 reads TGTGCCAGCAGAGCCGGGGCTGATGAAAAACTGTTTTTT.

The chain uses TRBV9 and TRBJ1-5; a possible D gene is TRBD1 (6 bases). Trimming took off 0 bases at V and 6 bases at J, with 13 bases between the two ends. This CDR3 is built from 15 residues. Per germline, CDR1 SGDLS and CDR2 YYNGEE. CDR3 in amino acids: CASSVAPGDGQPQHF. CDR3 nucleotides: TGTGCCAGCAGCGTAGCTCCAGGGGATGGTCAGCCCCAGCATTTT.

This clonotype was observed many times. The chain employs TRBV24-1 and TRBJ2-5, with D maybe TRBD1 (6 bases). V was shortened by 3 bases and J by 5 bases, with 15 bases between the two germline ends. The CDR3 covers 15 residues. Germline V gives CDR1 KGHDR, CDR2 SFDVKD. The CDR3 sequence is CATSDPTGPQETQYF. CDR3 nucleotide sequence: TGTGCCACCAGTGATCCAACAGGGCCCCAGGAGACCCAGTACTTC.

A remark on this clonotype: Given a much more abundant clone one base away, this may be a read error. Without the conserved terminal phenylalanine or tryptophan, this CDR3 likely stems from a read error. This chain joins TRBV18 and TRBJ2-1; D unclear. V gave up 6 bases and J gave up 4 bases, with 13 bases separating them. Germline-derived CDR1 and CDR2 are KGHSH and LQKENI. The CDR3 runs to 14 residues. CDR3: CASSLASTYNEQFC. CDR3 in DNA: TGTGCCAGCTCCCTTGCCAGCACTTACAATGAGCAGTTCTGC.

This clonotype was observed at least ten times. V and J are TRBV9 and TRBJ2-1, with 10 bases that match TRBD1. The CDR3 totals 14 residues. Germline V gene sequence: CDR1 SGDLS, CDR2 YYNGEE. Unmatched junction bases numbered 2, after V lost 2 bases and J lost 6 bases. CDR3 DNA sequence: TGTGCCAGCAGCGTGTGGGACAGGGGCAATGAGCAGTTCTTC. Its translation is CASSVWDRGNEQFF.

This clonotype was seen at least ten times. The CDR3 reads CASRLGQYNEQFF. CDR3 sequence (DNA): TGTGCCAGCAGATTGGGACAGTACAATGAGCAGTTCTTC. The genes are TRBV28 and TRBJ2-1, with 7 bases matching TRBD1. The CDR3 has 13 amino acids. V was clipped by 6 bases and J by 4 bases; unmatched bases: 3. The V gene's germline CDR1 is MDHEN and CDR2 SYDVKM.

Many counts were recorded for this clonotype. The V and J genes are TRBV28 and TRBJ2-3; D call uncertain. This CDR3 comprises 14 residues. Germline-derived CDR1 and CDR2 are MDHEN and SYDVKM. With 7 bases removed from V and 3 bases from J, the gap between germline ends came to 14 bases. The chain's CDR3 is CASTTLTSTDTQYF. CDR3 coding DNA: TGTGCCAGCACAACCCTAACGTCAACAGATACGCAGTATTTT.

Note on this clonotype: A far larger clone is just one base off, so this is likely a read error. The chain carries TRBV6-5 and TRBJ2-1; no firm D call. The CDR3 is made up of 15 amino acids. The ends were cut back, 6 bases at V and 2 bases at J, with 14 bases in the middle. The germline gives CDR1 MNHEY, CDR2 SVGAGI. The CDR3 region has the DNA TGTGCCAGCAGCTCCCGTCCTACTCCCTACAATGAGCAGTTCTTC. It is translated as CASSSRPTPYNEQFF.

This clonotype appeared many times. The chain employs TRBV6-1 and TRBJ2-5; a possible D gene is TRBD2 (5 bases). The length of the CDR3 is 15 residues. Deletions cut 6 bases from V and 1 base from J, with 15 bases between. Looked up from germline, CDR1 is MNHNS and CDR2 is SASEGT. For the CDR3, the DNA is TGTGCCAGCAGCCAAAGCCCTGGACTCCAAGAGACCCAGTACTTC. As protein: CASSQSPGLQETQYF.

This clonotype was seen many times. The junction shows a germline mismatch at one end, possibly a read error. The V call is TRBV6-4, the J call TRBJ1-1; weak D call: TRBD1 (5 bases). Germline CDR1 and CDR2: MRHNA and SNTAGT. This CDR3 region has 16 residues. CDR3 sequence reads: CASSYSRDGYNTEAFF. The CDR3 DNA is TGTGCCAGCAGTTACTCGAGGGACGGGTATAACACTGAAGCTTTCTTT.

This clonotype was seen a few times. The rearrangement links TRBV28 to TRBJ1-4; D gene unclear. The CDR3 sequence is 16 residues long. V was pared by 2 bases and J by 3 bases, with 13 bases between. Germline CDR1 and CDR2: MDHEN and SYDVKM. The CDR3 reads CASSLSFLQPNEKLFF. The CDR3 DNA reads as TGTGCCAGCAGTTTAAGTTTCTTACAGCCTAATGAAAAACTGTTTTTT.

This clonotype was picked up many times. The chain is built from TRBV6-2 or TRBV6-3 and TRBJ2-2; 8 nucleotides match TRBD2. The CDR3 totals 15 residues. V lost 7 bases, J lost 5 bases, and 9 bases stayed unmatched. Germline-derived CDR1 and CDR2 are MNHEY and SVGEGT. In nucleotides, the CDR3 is TGTGCCAGCAACCCGGGACTAGATCGAACCGGGGAGCTGTTTTTT. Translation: CASNPGLDRTGELFF.

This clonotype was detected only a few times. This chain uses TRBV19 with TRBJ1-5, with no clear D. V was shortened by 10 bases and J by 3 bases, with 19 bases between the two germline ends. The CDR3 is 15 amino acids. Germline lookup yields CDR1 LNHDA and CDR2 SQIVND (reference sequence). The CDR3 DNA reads TGTGCCACCGACGGGTCCCAACAGTACAATCAGCCCCAGCATTTT. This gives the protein CATDGSQQYNQPQHF.

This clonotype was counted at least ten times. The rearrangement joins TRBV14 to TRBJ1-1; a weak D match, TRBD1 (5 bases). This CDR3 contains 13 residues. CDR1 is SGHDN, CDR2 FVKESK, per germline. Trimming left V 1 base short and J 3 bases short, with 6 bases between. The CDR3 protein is CASSQGQYTEAFF. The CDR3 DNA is TGTGCCAGCAGCCAAGGACAGTACACTGAAGCTTTCTTT. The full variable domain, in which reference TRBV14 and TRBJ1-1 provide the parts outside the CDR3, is EAGVTQFPSHSVIEKGQTVTLRCDPISGHDNLYWYRRVMGKEIKFLLHFVKESKQDESGMPNNRFLAERTGGTYSTLKVQPAELEDSGVYFCASSQGQYTEAFFGQGTRLTVV.

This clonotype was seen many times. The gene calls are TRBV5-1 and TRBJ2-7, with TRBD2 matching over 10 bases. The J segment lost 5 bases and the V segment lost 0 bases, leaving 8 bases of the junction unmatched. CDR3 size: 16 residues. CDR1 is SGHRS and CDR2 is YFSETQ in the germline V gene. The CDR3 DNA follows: TGCGCCAGCAGCTTGGTAAGGTCTAGCGGGAGTAACGAGCAGTACTTC. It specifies CASSLVRSSGSNEQYF.

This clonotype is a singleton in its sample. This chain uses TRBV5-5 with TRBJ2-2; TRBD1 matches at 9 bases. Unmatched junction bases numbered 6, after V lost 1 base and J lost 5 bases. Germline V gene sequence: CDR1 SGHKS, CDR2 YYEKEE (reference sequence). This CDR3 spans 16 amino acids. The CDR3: CASSLTGTGMTGELFF. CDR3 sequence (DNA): TGTGCCAGCAGCTTGACCGGGACAGGGATGACCGGGGAGCTGTTTTTT.

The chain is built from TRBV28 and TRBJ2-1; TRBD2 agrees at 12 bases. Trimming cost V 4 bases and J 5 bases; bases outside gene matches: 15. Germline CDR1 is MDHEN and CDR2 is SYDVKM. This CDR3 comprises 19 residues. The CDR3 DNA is TGTGCCAGCAGTTCCCCGAAGTTTTTGACTAGCGGGAGAGACAATGAGCAGTTCTTC. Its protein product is CASSSPKFLTSGRDNEQFF.

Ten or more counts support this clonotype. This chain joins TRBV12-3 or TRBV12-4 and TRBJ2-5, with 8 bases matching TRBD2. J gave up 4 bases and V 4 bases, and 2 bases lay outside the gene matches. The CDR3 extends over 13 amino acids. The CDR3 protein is CASSSGRGETQYF. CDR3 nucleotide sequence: TGTGCCAGCAGTTCCGGGAGGGGAGAGACCCAGTACTTC.

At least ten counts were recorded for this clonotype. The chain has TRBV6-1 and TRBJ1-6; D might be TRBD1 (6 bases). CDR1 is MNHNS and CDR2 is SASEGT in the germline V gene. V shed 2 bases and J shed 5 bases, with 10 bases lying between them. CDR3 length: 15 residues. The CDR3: CASSEPRGHNSPLHF. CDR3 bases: TGTGCCAGCAGTGAACCCCGGGGGCATAATTCACCCCTCCACTTT.

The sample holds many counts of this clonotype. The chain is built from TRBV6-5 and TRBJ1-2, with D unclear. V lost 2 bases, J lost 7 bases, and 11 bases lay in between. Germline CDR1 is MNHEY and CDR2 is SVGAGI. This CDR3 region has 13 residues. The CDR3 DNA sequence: TGTGCCAGCAGTTACGGGAGGGATGGTGGCTACACCTTC. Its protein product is CASSYGRDGGYTF.

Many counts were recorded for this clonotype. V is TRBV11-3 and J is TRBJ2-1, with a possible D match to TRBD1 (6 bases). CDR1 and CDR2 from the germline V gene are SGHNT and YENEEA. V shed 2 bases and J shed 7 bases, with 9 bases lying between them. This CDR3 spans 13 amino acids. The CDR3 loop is CASSLNRVNEQFF. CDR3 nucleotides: TGTGCCAGCAGCTTAAACAGGGTGAATGAGCAGTTCTTC.